The clone carrying this T cell receptor beta chain has more than one count but fewer than ten. Its specificity is not known. The data derive from a study of identical twins. Trimming removed 5 bases at V and 5 bases at J, with 9 bases between. In germline, CDR1 is KGHDR, CDR2 SFDVKD. The CDR3 is 13 residues long. TCRdb recomputed calls from the 5' RACE reads with MiXCR, one row per CDR3 protein. The sample comprises 600,000 to 700,000 distinct CDR3 sequences, less than 25% of which are singletons, and roughly 4.3% rests with the top ten. Overall study results and limits: With beta out-of-frame sequences, excess sharing by twins was weaker. The conclusions drew on cross-sectional statistical analysis instead of tracking the same donors.

A further study also used this sample, focusing on T cells expressing NK-cell markers. From that study: CD3+CD56+NKG2C+, CD3+CD56+NKG2C- and CD3+CD56-NKG2C+ T cells, once sorted, supplied the TCR beta repertoires. Leadership of the CD3+CD56-NKG2C+ fraction also belonged to these clonotypes in a few donors.

The chain links TRBV24-1 to TRBJ2-1; D is undetermined. This receptor was obtained from a woman aged 18 to 35 in good health. The material sequenced was PBMCs. The CDR3 sequence is CATSGDMDNEQFF. The DNA of the CDR3 is TGTGCCACCAGTGGCGACATGGACAATGAGCAGTTCTTC.